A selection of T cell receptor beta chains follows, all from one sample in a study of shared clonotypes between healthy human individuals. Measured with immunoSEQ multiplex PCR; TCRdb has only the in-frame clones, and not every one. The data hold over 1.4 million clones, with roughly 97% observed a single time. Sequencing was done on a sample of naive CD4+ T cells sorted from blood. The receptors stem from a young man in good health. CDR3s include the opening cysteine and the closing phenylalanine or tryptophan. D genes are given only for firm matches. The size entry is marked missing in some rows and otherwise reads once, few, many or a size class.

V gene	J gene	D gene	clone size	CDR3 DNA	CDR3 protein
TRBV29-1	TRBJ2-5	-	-	TGCAGCGTTGCAGGAGTTGAGACCCAGTACTTC	CSVAGVETQYF
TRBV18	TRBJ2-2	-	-	TGTGCCAGCTCACCACCGAAAGGTGCGAACACCGGGGAGCTGTTTTTT	CASSPPKGANTGELFF
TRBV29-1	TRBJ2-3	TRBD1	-	TGCAGCGTGGACAGGGACTGGGCAGATACGCAGTATTTT	CSVDRDWADTQYF
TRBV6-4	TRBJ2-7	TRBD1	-	TGTGCCAGCAGTGGTCGAGGACAGGGGTCCTACGAGCAGTACTTC	CASSGRGQGSYEQYF
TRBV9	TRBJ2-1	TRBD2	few	TGTGCCAGCAGCGTAGTGGCGGGAGCCTACAATGAGCAGTTCTTC	CASSVVAGAYNEQFF
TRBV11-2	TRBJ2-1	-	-	TGTGCCAGCAGAAAACCGTTTGGCAACAACAATGAGCAGTTCTTC	CASRKPFGNNNEQFF
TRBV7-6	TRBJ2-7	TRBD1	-	TGTGCCAGCAGCTTAGCGGGGGGACAGGGAACGAGCTACGAGCAGTACTTC	CASSLAGGQGTSYEQYF
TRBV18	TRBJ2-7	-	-	TGTGCCAGCTCACCACAGAAGGGAACGGTCTCCTACGAGCAGTACTTC	CASSPQKGTVSYEQYF
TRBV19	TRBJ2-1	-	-	TGTGCCAGTAGTATTCTGGAGGAGACAAATGAGCAGTTCTTC	CASSILEETNEQFF
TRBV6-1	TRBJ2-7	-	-	TGTGCCAGCACTCAGGGACCGTCGAGCTCCTACGAGCAGTACTTC	CASTQGPSSSYEQYF
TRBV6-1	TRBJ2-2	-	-	TGTGCCAGCAGTGAACAAGAAAACACCGGGGAGCTGTTTTTT	CASSEQENTGELFF
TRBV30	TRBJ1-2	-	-	TGTGCCTGGAGCCTCTTCATCGGTGGCTACACCTTC	CAWSLFIGGYTF
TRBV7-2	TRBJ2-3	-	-	TGTGCCAGCAGCTCAACACTGGATACGCAGTATTTT	CASSSTLDTQYF
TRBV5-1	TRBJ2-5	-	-	TGCGCCAGCAGCTTGTTCCCTCCAAAGGCTACCCAAGAGACCCAGTACTTC	CASSLFPPKATQETQYF
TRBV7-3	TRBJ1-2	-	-	TGTGCCAGCGGCCCGGGAAAAAGCTATGGCTACACCTTC	CASGPGKSYGYTF
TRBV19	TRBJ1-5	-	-	TGTGCCAGTAGTCCTGCCGCCAGGGGAAATCAGCCCCAGCATTTT	CASSPAARGNQPQHF
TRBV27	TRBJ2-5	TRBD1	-	TGTGCCAGCAGCGGGACAGGGGTACGAGAGACCCAGTACTTC	CASSGTGVRETQYF
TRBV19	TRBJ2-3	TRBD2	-	TGTGCCAGTAGTATTCGGCTAGCGGTGAGCACAGATACGCAGTATTTT	CASSIRLAVSTDTQYF
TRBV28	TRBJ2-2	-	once	TGTGCCAGCAGTTCGGGACTTCTGAACACCGGGGAGCTGTTTTTT	CASSSGLLNTGELFF
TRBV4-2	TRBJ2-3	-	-	TGTGCCAGCAGCGAACAGATCACAGATACGCAGTATTTT	CASSEQITDTQYF
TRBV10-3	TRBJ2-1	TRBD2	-	TGTGCCACCGGACTAGCGGGAGCCAATGAGCAGTTCTTC	CATGLAGANEQFF
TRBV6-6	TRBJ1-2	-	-	TGTGCCAGCAGCGTCAGCAGGGGACCGTATGGCTACACCTTC	CASSVSRGPYGYTF
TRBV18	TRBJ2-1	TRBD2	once	TGTGCCAGCTCAGGAAGGGCGGGAGGTTATGAGCAGTTCTTC	CASSGRAGGYEQFF
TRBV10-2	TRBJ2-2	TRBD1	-	TGCGCCAGCACCATAAGGGACAGGGGCACCGGGGAGCTGTTTTTT	CASTIRDRGTGELFF
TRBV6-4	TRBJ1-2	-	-	TGTGCCAGCAGTGACGGGGGCAATAACTATGGCTACACCTTC	CASSDGGNNYGYTF
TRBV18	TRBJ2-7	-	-	TGTGCCAGCTCACCACCGCAGGACTACGAGCAGTACTTC	CASSPPQDYEQYF
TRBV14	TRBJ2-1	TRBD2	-	TGTGCCAGCAGCCAAGATCGGTCCGGGACTAGCGGTCGAGGCGGATACAATGAGCAGTTCTTC	CASSQDRSGTSGRGGYNEQFF
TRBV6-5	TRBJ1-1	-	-	TGTGCCAGCAGTTACGGTCCGGCGAACACTGAAGCTTTCTTT	CASSYGPANTEAFF
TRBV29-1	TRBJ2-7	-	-	TGCAGCGTTGCCAGTGGGGGCTACGAGCAGTACTTC	CSVASGGYEQYF
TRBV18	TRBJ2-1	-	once	TGTGCCAGCTCCGGCATAACTAGAGGTCTACACAATGAGCAGTTCTTC	CASSGITRGLHNEQFF
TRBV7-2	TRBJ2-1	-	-	TGTGCCAGCAGCTTAGAAAGGTGGCAGTTCTTC	CASSLERWQFF
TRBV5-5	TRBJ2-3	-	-	TGTGCCAGCAGCTTGGATGGCATCCCCACAGATACGCAGTATTTT	CASSLDGIPTDTQYF
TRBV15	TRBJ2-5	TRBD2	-	TGTGCCACCAGACCGGGAGGCACAGAGACCCAGTACTTC	CATRPGGTETQYF
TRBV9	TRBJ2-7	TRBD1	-	TGTGCCAGCAGCGAGGGGACAGGGGGCTTCCAGAGCTCCTACGAGCAGTACTTC	CASSEGTGGFQSSYEQYF
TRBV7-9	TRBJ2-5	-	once	TGTGCCAGCAGCCCGAGGGGGGGCCGGGAGACCCAGTACTTC	CASSPRGGRETQYF
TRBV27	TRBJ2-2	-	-	TGTGCCAGCAGAAGGACGAGTACACAGAACACCGGGGAGCTGTTTTTT	CASRRTSTQNTGELFF
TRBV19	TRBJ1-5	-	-	TGTGCCAGTGGGGGAGGTCAGCCCCAGCATTTT	CASGGGQPQHF
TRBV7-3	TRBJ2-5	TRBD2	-	TGTGCCAGCAGCTTAATGGGGACTAGTGGAGAGACCCAGTACTTC	CASSLMGTSGETQYF
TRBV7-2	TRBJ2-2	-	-	TGTGCCAGCAGCTGGGTACAGCACACCGGGGAGCTGTTTTTT	CASSWVQHTGELFF
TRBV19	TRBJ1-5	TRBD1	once	TGTGCCAGTACTGTAGCAGGGGGCTATCAGCCCCAGCATTTT	CASTVAGGYQPQHF
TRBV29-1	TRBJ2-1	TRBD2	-	TGCAGCGTTTTGGGCGGGAGGTTATCAAGGGGTGAGCAGTTCTTC	CSVLGGRLSRGEQFF
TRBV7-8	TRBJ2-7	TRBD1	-	TGTGCCAGCAGCTTAAGGACAGGGTATGGCTACGAGCAGTACTTC	CASSLRTGYGYEQYF
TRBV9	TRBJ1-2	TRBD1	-	TGTGCCAGCAGCGCCCCGACAGGGGGGAACTATGGCTACACCTTC	CASSAPTGGNYGYTF
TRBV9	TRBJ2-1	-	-	TGTGCCAGCAGCGTATCAGTGAATGAGCAGTTCTTC	CASSVSVNEQFF
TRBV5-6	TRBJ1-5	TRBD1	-	TGTGCCAGCAGCTACGACAGGGGGCGATTTAGCAATCAGCCCCAGCATTTT	CASSYDRGRFSNQPQHF